What follows are 13 T cell receptor beta chains derived from one specimen sequenced in a study of cytomegalovirus exposure and HLA in healthy donors. It was with 60 Vbeta and 13 Jbeta primers that the PCR ran. TCRdb keeps only in-frame clones here, not all; method: immunoSEQ multiplex PCR. Here the sample spans some 150,000 clones, roughly 81% being singletons. The sample was PBMCs. These receptors were collected from a woman under 30 in good health and CMV-seropositive.

The chain carries TRBV7-3 and TRBJ1-6; D might be TRBD1 (5 bases). The V and J ends lost 5 bases and 7 bases respectively, with 12 bases between them. Germline CDR1 reads SGHTA; CDR2 reads FQGTGA. The CDR3 has 14 residues. The chain's CDR3 is CASSGGGWNSPLHF. CDR3 DNA sequence: TGTGCCAGCAGCGGGGGAGGGTGGAATTCACCCCTCCACTTT.

The CDR3 nucleotides are TGTGCCAGCAGCCACATGACTAGCGGGGGGGCGAGGGAGCAGTACTTC. As protein: CASSHMTSGGAREQYF. This chain uses TRBV7-2 with TRBJ2-7; 14 bases match TRBD2. CDR1 is SGHTA, CDR2 FQGNSA, per germline. V was clipped by 5 bases and J by 7 bases; unmatched bases: 10. CDR3 length equals 16 residues.

V is TRBV18 and J is TRBJ1-2; 9 bases align to TRBD1. Trimming cost V 4 bases and J 6 bases; bases outside gene matches: 6. This CDR3 has 14 residues. The germline V gene encodes CDR1 KGHSH and CDR2 LQKENI. The CDR3 nucleotides are TGTGCCAGCTCACTTACCACAGGGGGCGATGGCTACACCTTC. Residues: CASSLTTGGDGYTF.

The chain is built from TRBV6-1 and TRBJ1-6; D is ambiguous. The V gene lost 0 bases and the J gene lost 3 bases, with 9 bases spanning the gap. CDR1 and CDR2 from the germline V gene are MNHNS and SASEGT. The CDR3 runs to 16 residues. The CDR3 spells CASSEAADLYNSPLHF. For the CDR3, the DNA is TGTGCCAGCAGTGAAGCGGCTGATCTCTATAATTCACCCCTCCACTTT.

The genes are TRBV30 and TRBJ1-3, with D possibly matching TRBD1 (6 bases). The V gene's germline CDR1 is GTSNPN and CDR2 SVGIG (reference sequence). The CDR3 consists of 17 residues. The V gene lost 3 bases and the J gene lost 0 bases, with 18 bases spanning the gap. CDR3 bases: TGTGCCTGGAGGGCCAGGGGCTTCTCTTACTCTGGAAACACCATATATTTT. Its protein product is CAWRARGFSYSGNTIYF.

The V and J genes are TRBV10-3 and TRBJ2-5, with TRBD2 as a possible D gene (6 bases). Judging by the DNA end, TRBJ2-7 fits better; the J call may be wrong. Germline CDR1 and CDR2: ENHRY and SYGVKD. The CDR3 runs 13 residues. The CDR3 DNA reads TGTGCCACCTCGGGGGATAGCTCCTACGAGCAGTACTTC. Its translation: CATSGDSSYEQYF.

CDR3 sequence reads: CASNRAGSNTGELFF. The CDR3 coding sequence is TGTGCCAGCAACAGGGCAGGGTCGAACACCGGGGAGCTGTTTTTT. This rearrangement joins TRBV7-8 to TRBJ2-2; tentatively, D is TRBD1 (6 bases). The length of the CDR3 is 15 residues. The germline CDR1 and CDR2 sequences are SGHVS and FQNEAQ. V was clipped by 7 bases and J by 0 bases, with 12 bases between them.

The chain combines TRBV19 with TRBJ2-3; tentative D call: TRBD2 (5 bases). Trimming left V 1 base short and J 5 bases short, with 10 bases between. From germline, CDR1 is LNHDA and CDR2 SQIVND (reference sequence). CDR3 length equals 14 residues. CDR3 sequence reads: CASSIAATIDTQYF. The CDR3 nucleotides read TGTGCCAGTAGTATAGCTGCGACTATAGATACGCAGTATTTT.

V gene TRBV6-6 combines with J gene TRBJ2-7; 11 positions match TRBD2. Germline lookup yields CDR1 MNHNY and CDR2 SVGAGI (reference sequence). The CDR3 spans 13 residues. The ends lost 7 bases at V and 6 bases at J; junction bases unmatched: 5. This CDR3 reads CASKTSGAGEQYF. The CDR3 bases are TGTGCCAGCAAGACTAGCGGGGCCGGCGAGCAGTACTTC.

This chain connects TRBV27 to TRBJ1-1; D unclear. Germline V CDR1 and CDR2: MNHEY, SMNVEV (reference sequence). V gave up 0 bases and J gave up 5 bases, with 10 bases separating them. CDR3 size: 14 residues. CDR3 nucleotide sequence: TGTGCCAGCAGTTTATCGACCGGGTTGACTGAAGCTTTCTTT. This translates into CASSLSTGLTEAFF.

The V and J genes are TRBV28 and TRBJ2-1; possible D gene TRBD2, 5 bases. V lost 5 bases and J 8 bases, leaving 22 bases between the germline ends. Germline CDR1 reads MDHEN; CDR2 reads SYDVKM. The CDR3 has 16 amino acids. The CDR3 region has the DNA TGTGCCAGCAGTCCCCCGGGCCACCCCCGGCGGGATGAGCAGTTCTTC. Translation: CASSPPGHPRRDEQFF.

For the CDR3, the DNA is TGTGCCAGCGAAATTAGCGGGGGGGGCTCCTACAATGAGCAGTTCTTC. It codes for CASEISGGGSYNEQFF. The rearrangement joins TRBV19 to TRBJ2-1; TRBD2 matches at 11 bases. CDR3 length equals 16 residues. CDR1 is LNHDA, CDR2 SQIVND, per germline (reference sequence). V lost 9 bases, J lost 0 bases, and 7 bases stayed unmatched.

The V and J genes are TRBV7-2 and TRBJ2-1, with 7 bases that match TRBD2. The trim removed 2 bases at V and 6 bases at J, leaving 4 bases unmatched. Germline CDR1 and CDR2: SGHTA and FQGNSA. CDR3 length equals 14 residues. The CDR3 is CASSLQSGVNEQFF. For the CDR3, the DNA is TGTGCCAGCAGCTTACAGAGCGGGGTCAATGAGCAGTTCTTC.